This T cell receptor (beta chain) was sequenced in a study of blood T cell repertoires in COVID-19. Study-wide context: Whether acute or convalescent, the COVID-19 samples came from the United States, Italy and Spain.

TCRdb's table, derived via immunoSEQ multiplex PCR, lists solely in-frame clones and lacks some. This table has 95,000 to 100,000 clones, less than 85% appearing once. Germline V gene lookup returns CDR1 SNHLY and CDR2 FYNNEI. V was pared by 7 bases and J by 7 bases, with 12 bases of the junction left unmatched. CDR3 length equals 16 residues. The chain joins TRBV2 to TRBJ2-2, with 10 bases fitting TRBD1. The TCR sequence derives from a woman in her seventies with active or convalescent COVID-19. Material: peripheral blood. The CDR3 nucleotides read TGTGCCAGCACCCCGGGACAGGGGTTTTCGGACGGGGAGCTGTTTTTT. Protein sequence: CASTPGQGFSDGELFF.